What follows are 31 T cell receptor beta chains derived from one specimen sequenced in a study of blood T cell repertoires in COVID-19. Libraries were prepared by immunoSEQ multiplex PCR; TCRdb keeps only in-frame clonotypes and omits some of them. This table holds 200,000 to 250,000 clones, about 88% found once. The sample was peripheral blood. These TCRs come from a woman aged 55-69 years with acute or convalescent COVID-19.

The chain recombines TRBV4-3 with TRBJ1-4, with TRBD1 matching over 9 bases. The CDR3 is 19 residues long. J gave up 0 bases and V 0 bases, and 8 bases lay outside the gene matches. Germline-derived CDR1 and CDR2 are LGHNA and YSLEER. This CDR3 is CASSQDLGTGTPTNEKLFF. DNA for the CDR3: TGCGCCAGCAGCCAAGATCTTGGGACAGGGACGCCAACTAATGAAAAACTGTTTTTT.

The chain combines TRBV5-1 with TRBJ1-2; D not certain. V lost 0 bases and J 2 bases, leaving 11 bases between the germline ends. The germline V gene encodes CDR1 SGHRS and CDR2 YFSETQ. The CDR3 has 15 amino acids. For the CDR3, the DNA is TGCGCCAGCAGCTTGGGGGCCCCGGGGAACTATGGCTACACCTTC. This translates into CASSLGAPGNYGYTF.

The CDR3 is CAWSLRDRGMNTEAFF. The CDR3 bases are TGTGCCTGGAGTCTCCGGGACAGGGGGATGAACACTGAAGCTTTCTTT. This chain uses TRBV30 with TRBJ1-1; 11 positions match TRBD1. The J segment lost 0 bases and the V segment lost 2 bases, leaving 5 bases of the junction unmatched. Germline V gene sequence: CDR1 GTSNPN, CDR2 SVGIG (reference sequence). This CDR3 is built from 16 residues.

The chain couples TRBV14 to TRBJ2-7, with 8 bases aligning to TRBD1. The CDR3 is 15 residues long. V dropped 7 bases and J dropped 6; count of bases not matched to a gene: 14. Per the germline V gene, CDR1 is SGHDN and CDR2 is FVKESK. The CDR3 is CASTMSSGGYGEQYF. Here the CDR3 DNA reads TGTGCCAGCACCATGAGTTCAGGGGGCTACGGCGAGCAGTACTTC.

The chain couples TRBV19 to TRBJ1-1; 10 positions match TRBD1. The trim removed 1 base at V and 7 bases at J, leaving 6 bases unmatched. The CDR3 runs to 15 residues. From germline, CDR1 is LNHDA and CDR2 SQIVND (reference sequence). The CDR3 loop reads CASSIASTGGGEAFF. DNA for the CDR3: TGTGCCAGTAGTATAGCATCGACAGGGGGCGGTGAAGCTTTCTTT.

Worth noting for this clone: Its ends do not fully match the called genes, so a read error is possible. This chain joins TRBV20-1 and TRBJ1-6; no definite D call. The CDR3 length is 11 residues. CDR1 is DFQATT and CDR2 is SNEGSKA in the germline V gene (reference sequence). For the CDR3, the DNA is TGCAGTGCCATAGCAAGCACCTCTATGAACTTT. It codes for CSAIASTSMNF.

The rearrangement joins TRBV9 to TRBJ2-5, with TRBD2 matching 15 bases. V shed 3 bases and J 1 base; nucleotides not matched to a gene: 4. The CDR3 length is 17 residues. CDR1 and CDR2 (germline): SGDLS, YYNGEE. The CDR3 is CASSGTSGRALQETQYF. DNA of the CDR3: TGTGCCAGCAGCGGGACTAGCGGGAGGGCCCTCCAAGAGACCCAGTACTTC.

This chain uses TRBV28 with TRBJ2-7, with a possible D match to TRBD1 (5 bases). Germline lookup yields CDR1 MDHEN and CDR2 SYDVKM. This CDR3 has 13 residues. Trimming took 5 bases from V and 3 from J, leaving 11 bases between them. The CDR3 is CASSLGAYYEQYF. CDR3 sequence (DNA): TGTGCCAGCAGTCTAGGGGCATACTACGAGCAGTACTTC.

CDR3 loop: CASSPGQLSNYGYTF. The CDR3 coding sequence is TGTGCCAGCAGCCCAGGACAGCTTTCTAACTATGGCTACACCTTC. V gene TRBV7-2 combines with J gene TRBJ1-2; perhaps TRBD1 as D (6 bases). Between the trimmed V and J ends, which lost 5 bases and 0 bases, there was a span of 13 bases. Per germline, CDR1 SGHTA and CDR2 FQGNSA. The length of the CDR3 is 15 residues.

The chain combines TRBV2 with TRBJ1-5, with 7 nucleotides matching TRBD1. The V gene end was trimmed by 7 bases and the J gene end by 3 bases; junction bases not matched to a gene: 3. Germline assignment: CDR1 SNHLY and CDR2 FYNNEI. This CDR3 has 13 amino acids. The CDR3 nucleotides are TGTGCCAGCAAACAGGGGTCCAATCAGCCCCAGCATTTT. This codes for CASKQGSNQPQHF.

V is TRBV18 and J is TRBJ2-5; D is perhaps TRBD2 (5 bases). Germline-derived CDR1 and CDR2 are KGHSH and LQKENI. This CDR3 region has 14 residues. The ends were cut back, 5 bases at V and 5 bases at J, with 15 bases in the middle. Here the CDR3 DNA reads TGTGCCAGCTCAGAGGGCCTCCACGGGGAGACCCAGTACTTC. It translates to CASSEGLHGETQYF.

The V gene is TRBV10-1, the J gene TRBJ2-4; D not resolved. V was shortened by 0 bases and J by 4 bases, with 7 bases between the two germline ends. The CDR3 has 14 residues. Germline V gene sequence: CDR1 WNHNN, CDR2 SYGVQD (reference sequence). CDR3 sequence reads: CASSESPGKNIQYF. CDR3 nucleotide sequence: TGCGCCAGCAGTGAGTCCCCAGGAAAAAACATTCAGTACTTC.

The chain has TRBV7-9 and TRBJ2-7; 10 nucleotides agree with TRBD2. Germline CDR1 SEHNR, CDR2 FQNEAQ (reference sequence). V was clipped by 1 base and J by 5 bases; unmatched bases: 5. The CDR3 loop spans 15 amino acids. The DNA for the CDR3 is TGTGCCAGCAGCTTAGGTACTAGCGGGAACGACGAGCAGTACTTC. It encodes CASSLGTSGNDEQYF. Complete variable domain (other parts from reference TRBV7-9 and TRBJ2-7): DTGVSQNPRHKITKRGQNVTFRCDPISEHNRLYWYRQTLGQGPEFLTYFQNEAQLEKSRLLSDRFSAERPKGSFSTLEIQRTEQGDSAMYLCASSLGTSGNDEQYFGPGTRLTVT.

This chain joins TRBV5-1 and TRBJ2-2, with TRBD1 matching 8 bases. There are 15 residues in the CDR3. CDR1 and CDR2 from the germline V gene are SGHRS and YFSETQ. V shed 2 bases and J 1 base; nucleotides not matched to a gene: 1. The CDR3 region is CASSFGTGNTGELFF. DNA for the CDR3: TGCGCCAGCAGCTTCGGGACAGGGAACACCGGGGAGCTGTTTTTT.

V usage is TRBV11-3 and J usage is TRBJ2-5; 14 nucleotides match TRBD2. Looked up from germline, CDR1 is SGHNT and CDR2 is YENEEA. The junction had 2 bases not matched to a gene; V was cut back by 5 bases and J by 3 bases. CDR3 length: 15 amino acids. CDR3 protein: CASSQGLAGEETQYF. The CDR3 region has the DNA TGTGCCAGCAGCCAGGGACTAGCGGGAGAAGAGACCCAGTACTTC.

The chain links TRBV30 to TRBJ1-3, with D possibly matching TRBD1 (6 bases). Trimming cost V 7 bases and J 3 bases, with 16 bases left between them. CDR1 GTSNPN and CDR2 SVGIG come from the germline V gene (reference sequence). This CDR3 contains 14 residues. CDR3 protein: CASEGGLFGNTIYF. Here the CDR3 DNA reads TGTGCCTCAGAGGGGGGACTATTTGGAAACACCATATATTTT.

The CDR3 bases are TGTGCCAGCAGCACGGGACTAGCGGGGGGAGGCCAAGAGACCCAGTACTTC. Residues: CASSTGLAGGGQETQYF. V is TRBV11-3 and J is TRBJ2-5; 15 bases are shared with TRBD2. The germline gives CDR1 SGHNT, CDR2 YENEEA. J lost 1 base, V lost 5 bases, and 5 bases had no gene match. The CDR3 is 17 residues long.

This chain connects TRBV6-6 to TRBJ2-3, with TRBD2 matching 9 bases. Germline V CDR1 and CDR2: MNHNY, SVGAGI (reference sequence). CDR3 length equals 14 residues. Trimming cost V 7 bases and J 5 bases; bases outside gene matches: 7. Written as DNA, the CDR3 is TGTGCCAGCAACGTGCGGGAGGGCCGAGATACGCAGTATTTT. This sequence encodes CASNVREGRDTQYF.

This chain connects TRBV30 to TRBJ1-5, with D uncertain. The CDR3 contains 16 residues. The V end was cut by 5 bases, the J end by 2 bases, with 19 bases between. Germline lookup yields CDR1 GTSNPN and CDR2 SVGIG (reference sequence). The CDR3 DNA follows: TGTGCCTGGGGCCCCCGTGATAGCCTCCGCAATCAGCCCCAGCATTTT. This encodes CAWGPRDSLRNQPQHF.

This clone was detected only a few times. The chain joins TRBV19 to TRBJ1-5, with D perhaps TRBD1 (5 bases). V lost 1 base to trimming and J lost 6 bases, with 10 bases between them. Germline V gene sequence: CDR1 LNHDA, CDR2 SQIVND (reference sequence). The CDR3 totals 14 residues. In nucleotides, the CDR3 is TGTGCCAGTAGTATAGTCGACGGGGGTCAGCCCCAGCATTTT. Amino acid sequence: CASSIVDGGQPQHF.

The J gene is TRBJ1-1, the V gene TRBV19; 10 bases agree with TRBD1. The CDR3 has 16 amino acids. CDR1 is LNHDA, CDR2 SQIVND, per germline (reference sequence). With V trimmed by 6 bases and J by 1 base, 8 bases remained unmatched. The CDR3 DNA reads TGTGCCAGTAGGATCGGGGACAGGGGAGCGAACACTGAAGCTTTCTTT. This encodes CASRIGDRGANTEAFF.

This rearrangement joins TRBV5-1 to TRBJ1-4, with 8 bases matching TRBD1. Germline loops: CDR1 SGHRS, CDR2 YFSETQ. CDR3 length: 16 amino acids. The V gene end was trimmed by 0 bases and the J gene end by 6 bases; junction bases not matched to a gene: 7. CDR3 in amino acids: CASSLVAGGWDEKLFF. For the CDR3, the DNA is TGCGCCAGCAGCTTGGTTGCAGGGGGCTGGGATGAAAAACTGTTTTTT.

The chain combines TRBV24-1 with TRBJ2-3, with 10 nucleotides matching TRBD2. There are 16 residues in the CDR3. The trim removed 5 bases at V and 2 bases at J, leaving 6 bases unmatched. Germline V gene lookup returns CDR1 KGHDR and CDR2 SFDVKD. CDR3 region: CATSAASGGITDTQYF. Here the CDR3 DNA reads TGTGCCACCAGTGCGGCTAGCGGGGGAATCACAGATACGCAGTATTTT.

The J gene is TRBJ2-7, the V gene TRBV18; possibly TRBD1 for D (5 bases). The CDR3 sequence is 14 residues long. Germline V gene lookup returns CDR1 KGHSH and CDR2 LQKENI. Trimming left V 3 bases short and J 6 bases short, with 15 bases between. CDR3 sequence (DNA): TGTGCCAGCTCACCGGGCGCAGGGCGTGGCGAGCAGTACTTC. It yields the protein CASSPGAGRGEQYF.

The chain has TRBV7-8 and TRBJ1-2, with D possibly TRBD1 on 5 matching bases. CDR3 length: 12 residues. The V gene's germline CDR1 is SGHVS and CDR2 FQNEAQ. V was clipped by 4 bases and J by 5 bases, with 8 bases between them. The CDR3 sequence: CASSSGLYGYTF. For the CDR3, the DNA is TGTGCCAGCAGCTCAGGGTTGTATGGCTACACCTTC. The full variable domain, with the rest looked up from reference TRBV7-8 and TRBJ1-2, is GAGVSQSPRYKVAKRGQDVALRCDPISGHVSLFWYQQALGQGPEFLTYFQNEAQLDKSGLPSDRFFAERPEGSVSTLKIQRTQQEDSAVYLCASSSGLYGYTFGSGTRLTVV.

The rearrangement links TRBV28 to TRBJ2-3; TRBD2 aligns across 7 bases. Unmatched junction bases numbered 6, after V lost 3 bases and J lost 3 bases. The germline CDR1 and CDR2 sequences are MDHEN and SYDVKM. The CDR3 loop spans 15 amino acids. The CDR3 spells CASSFPGSGTDTQYF. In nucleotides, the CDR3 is TGTGCCAGCAGTTTTCCGGGTAGCGGGACAGATACGCAGTATTTT.

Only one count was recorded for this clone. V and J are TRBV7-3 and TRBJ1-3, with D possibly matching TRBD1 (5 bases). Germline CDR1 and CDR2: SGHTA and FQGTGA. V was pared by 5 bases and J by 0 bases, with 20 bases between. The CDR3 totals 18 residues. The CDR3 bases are TGTGCCAGCAGCCTAGGGGCCGGTGGGGTCAACTCTGGAAACACCATATATTTT. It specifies CASSLGAGGVNSGNTIYF.

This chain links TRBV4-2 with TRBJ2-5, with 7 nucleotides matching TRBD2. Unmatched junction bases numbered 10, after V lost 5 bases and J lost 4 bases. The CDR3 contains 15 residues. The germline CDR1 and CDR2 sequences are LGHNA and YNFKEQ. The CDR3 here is CASSSRGLVRETQYF. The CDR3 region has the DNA TGTGCCAGCAGCTCAAGAGGACTAGTCAGAGAGACCCAGTACTTC.

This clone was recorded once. The CDR3 loop reads CASSRDRDRTDTQYF. Here the CDR3 DNA reads TGTGCCAGCAGCAGAGACAGGGATCGAACAGATACGCAGTATTTT. The rearrangement joins TRBV7-3 to TRBJ2-3; 7 bases are a match to TRBD1. Germline V gives CDR1 SGHTA, CDR2 FQGTGA. The J segment lost 3 bases and the V segment lost 5 bases, leaving 8 bases of the junction unmatched. The CDR3 extends over 15 amino acids. Full variable domain (outside the CDR3, taken from reference TRBV7-3 and TRBJ2-3): GAGVSQTPSNKVTEKGKYVELRCDPISGHTALYWYRQSLGQGPEFLIYFQGTGAADDSGLPNDRFFAVRPEGSVSTLKIQRTERGDSAVYLCASSRDRDRTDTQYFGPGTRLTVL.

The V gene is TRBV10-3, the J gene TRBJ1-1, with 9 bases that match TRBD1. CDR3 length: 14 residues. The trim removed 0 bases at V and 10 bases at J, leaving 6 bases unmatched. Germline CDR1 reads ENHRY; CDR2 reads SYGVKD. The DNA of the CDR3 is TGTGCCATCAGTGAGTCGGGACAGGGCAGAAGAGCTTTCTTT. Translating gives CAISESGQGRRAFF.

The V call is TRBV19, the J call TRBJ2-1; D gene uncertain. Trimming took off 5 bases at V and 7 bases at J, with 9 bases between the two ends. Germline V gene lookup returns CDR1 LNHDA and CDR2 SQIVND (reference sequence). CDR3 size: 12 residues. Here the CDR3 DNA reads TGTGCCAGTAGTGAGATGTGGAATGAGCAGTTCTTC. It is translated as CASSEMWNEQFF.